A selection of T cell receptor beta chains follows, all from one sample in a study of PD-L1 blockade in urothelial cancer. Some clones are missing from TCRdb's copy, which holds only in-frame ones; the method was immunoSEQ multiplex PCR. This sample has roughly 50,000 clones, with 80% to 90% found just once. The source material was PBMCs, sampled around atezolizumab (anti-PD-L1) treatment. The origin of the receptors is a man between 65 and 79 years old with urothelial cancer. Each CDR3 is given with its conserved first and last residue. D genes are given only for firm matches. Clone size is given for some rows only: seen once, a few or many times, or a class if the clone is expanded.

15,NA,TRBV7-3,TRBD2,TRBJ2-1,CASSLRSSGGNEQFF,TGTGCCAGCAGCTTAAGGTCTAGCGGAGGCAATGAGCAGTTCTTC
15,NA,TRBV5-1,NA,TRBJ1-1,CASSLAGGTNTEAFF,TGCGCCAGCAGCTTGGCTGGGGGGACGAACACTGAAGCTTTCTTT
14,NA,TRBV30,NA,TRBJ1-5,CAWSVSTGGQPQHF,TGTGCCTGGAGTGTAAGTACGGGTGGCCAGCCCCAGCATTTT
13,NA,TRBV28,NA,TRBJ1-4,CASSPGANEKLFF,TGTGCCAGCAGTCCCGGTGCTAATGAAAAACTGTTTTTT
15,NA,TRBV6-1,TRBD1,TRBJ2-2,CASRWGTGVTGELFF,TGTGCCAGCAGATGGGGGACAGGGGTCACCGGGGAGCTGTTTTTT
14,NA,TRBV18,TRBD1,TRBJ2-7,CASSPDRVPYEQYF,TGTGCCAGCTCACCCGACAGGGTCCCCTACGAGCAGTACTTC
16,NA,TRBV6-6,NA,TRBJ2-2,CASSYLQFANTGELFF,TGTGCCAGCAGTTACTTGCAGTTCGCGAACACCGGGGAGCTGTTTTTT
15,NA,TRBV19,TRBD1,TRBJ1-5,CASSLTGTGAQPQHF,TGTGCCAGTAGTCTCACCGGGACAGGGGCTCAGCCCCAGCATTTT
14,NA,TRBV7-9,NA,TRBJ1-1,CASSATQSPMGAFF,TGTGCCAGCAGCGCCACACAGTCCCCAATGGGAGCTTTCTTT
15,few,TRBV5-6,NA,TRBJ1-4,CASSSTGLANEKLFF,TGTGCCAGCAGCAGTACAGGGCTCGCTAATGAAAAACTGTTTTTT
13,NA,TRBV30,TRBD2,TRBJ2-3,CAWRLAGTDTQYF,TGTGCCTGGAGACTAGCGGGGACAGATACGCAGTATTTT